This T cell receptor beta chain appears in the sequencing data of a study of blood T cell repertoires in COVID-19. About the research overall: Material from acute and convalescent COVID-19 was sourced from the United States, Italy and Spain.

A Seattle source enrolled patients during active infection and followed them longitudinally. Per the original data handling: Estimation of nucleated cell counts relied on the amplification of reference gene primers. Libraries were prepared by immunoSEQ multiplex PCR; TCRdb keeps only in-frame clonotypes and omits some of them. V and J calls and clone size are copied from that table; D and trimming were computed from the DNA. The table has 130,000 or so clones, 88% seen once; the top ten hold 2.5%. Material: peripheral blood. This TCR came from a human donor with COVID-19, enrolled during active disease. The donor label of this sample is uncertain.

CDR3 amino acids: CRGALNQPQHF. The CDR3 DNA is TGCAGGGGGGCGCTCAATCAGCCCCAGCATTTT. The V call is TRBV20-1, the J call TRBJ1-5, with D possibly matching TRBD1 (6 bases). The CDR3 has 11 amino acids. Germline V lookup: CDR1 DFQATT, CDR2 SNEGSKA (reference sequence).